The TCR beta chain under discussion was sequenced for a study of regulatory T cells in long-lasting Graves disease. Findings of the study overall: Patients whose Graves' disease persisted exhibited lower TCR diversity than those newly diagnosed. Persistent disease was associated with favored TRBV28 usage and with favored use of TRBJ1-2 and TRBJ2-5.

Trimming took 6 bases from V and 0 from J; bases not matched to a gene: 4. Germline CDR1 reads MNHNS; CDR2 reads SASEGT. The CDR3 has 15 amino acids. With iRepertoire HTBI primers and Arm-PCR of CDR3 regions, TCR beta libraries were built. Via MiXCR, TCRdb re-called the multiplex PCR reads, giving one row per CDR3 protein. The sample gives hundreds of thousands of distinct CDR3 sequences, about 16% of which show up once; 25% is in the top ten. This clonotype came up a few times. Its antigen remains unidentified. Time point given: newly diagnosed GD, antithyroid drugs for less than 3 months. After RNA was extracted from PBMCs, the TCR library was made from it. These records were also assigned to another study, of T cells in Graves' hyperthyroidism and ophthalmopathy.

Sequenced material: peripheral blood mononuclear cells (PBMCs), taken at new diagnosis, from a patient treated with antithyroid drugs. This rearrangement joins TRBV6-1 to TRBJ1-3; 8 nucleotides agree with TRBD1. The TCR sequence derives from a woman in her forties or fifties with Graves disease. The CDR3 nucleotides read TGTGCCAGCAGCGGACAGGGAGGCTCTGGAAACACCATATATTTT. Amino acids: CASSGQGGSGNTIYF.